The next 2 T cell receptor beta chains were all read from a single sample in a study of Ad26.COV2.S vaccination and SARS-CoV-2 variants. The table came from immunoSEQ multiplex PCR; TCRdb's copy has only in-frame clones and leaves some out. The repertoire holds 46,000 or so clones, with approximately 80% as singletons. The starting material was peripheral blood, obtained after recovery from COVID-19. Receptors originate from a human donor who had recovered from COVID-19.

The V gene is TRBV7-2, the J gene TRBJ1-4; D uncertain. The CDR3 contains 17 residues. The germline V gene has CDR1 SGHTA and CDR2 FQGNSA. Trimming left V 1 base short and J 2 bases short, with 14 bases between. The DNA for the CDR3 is TGTGCCAGCAGCTTAGATCGGGGAAGGAGGACTAATGAAAAACTGTTTTTT. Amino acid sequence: CASSLDRGRRTNEKLFF.

In DNA, the CDR3 is TGTGCCATCAGTGCGGTCGGCTGGAGTGAGCAGTTCTTC. It translates to CAISAVGWSEQFF. The chain employs TRBV10-3 and TRBJ2-1; D not resolved. CDR3 length equals 13 residues. Germline lookup yields CDR1 ENHRY and CDR2 SYGVKD. The germline V and J ends were trimmed by 4 bases and 9 bases, with 13 bases remaining between them.